Each of the 8 T cell receptor beta chains below was sequenced from the same sample in a study of Ad26.COV2.S vaccination and SARS-CoV-2 variants. The treatment is: some 20 received Ad26.COV2.S at low or high dose, single or two shots; five or six received placebo; per-sample allocation not given. The investigators took samples on day 63 after the first vaccine or placebo injection. The protocol was immunoSEQ multiplex PCR, while the TCRdb copy is restricted to in-frame clones and leaves out a portion. The table shows around 380,000 clones, with 75% to 90% occurring only once. The source material was peripheral blood, sampled in a trial of Ad26.COV2.S vaccine versus placebo. These receptor sequences come from a person between 18 and 60 years old who received the Ad26.COV2.S COVID-19 vaccine or a placebo.

In nucleotides, the CDR3 is TGCGCCAGCAGCTTGGGTGGTGCAGGAATTGGTGAAAAACTGTTTTTT. Protein product: CASSLGGAGIGEKLFF. The chain uses TRBV5-1 and TRBJ1-4; D unresolved. The germline CDR1 and CDR2 sequences are SGHRS and YFSETQ. Trimming stripped 0 bases from V and 7 bases from J, with 16 bases between. CDR3 length: 16 amino acids.

The chain combines TRBV7-8 with TRBJ1-2, with D unresolved. In germline, CDR1 is SGHVS, CDR2 FQNEAQ. The CDR3 loop spans 14 amino acids. V was shortened by 1 base and J by 6 bases, with 12 bases between the two germline ends. This CDR3 is CASSLEEWSDGYTF. CDR3 sequence (DNA): TGTGCCAGCAGCTTAGAGGAGTGGAGCGATGGCTACACCTTC.

The gene calls are TRBV5-1 and TRBJ2-7, with D unclear. CDR3 length: 14 amino acids. CDR1 is SGHRS and CDR2 is YFSETQ in the germline V gene. The V end lost 4 bases, the J end lost 5 bases, and 16 bases lay between the germline ends. In DNA form, the CDR3 reads TGCGCCAGCAGCATGCTGCTGGAGTGGGACGAGCAGTACTTC. Protein product: CASSMLLEWDEQYF.

CDR3 residues: CASSSGTGIETQYF. The CDR3 nucleotides are TGTGCCAGCAGCTCCGGGACAGGGATAGAGACCCAGTACTTC. The V and J genes are TRBV3-1 (or the pseudogene TRBV3-2) and TRBJ2-5; 9 positions match TRBD1. In germline, CDR1 is LGHDT, CDR2 YNNKEL (reference sequence). Losses at the gene ends were 5 bases for V and 4 bases for J; bases not matched to a gene: 5. The CDR3 length is 14 residues.

The chain has TRBV12-3 or TRBV12-4 and TRBJ2-1; D is perhaps TRBD1 (5 bases). The CDR3 contains 12 residues. V was clipped by 6 bases and J by 6 bases, with 9 bases between them. The CDR3 is CASSQRGNEQFF. The CDR3 nucleotides read TGTGCCAGCAGCCAAAGGGGCAATGAGCAGTTCTTC.

The rearrangement uses TRBV6-2 or TRBV6-3 and TRBJ1-5, with 8 bases matching TRBD1. Germline CDR1 MNHEY, CDR2 SVGEGT. The J segment lost 5 bases and the V segment lost 5 bases, leaving 8 bases of the junction unmatched. This CDR3 comprises 15 residues. CDR3 sequence reads: CASSRRQGSDQPQHF. The CDR3 nucleotides are TGTGCCAGCAGTAGAAGACAGGGGTCGGATCAGCCCCAGCATTTT.

This sequence joins TRBV27 and TRBJ1-1; a possible D gene is TRBD1 (6 bases). The CDR3 extends over 16 amino acids. Trimming pared 6 bases from V and 5 bases from J, leaving 22 bases between. Per the germline V gene, CDR1 is MNHEY and CDR2 is SMNVEV (reference sequence). The CDR3: CASSLEGRGSWTEAFF. The CDR3 DNA is TGTGCCAGCAGCCTCGAGGGCAGGGGATCGTGGACTGAAGCTTTCTTT.

This sequence joins TRBV27 and TRBJ1-5; D is possibly TRBD1 (5 bases). CDR1 is MNHEY and CDR2 is SMNVEV in the germline V gene (reference sequence). Deletions cut 4 bases from V and 1 base from J, with 8 bases between. The CDR3 has 14 amino acids. The CDR3 loop reads CASSWAGSNQPQHF. Here the CDR3 DNA reads TGTGCCAGCAGTTGGGCAGGGAGCAATCAGCCCCAGCATTTT.